The 25 T cell receptor beta chains below come from one sample, sequenced in a study of blood T cell repertoires in COVID-19. Assay: immunoSEQ multiplex PCR; the TCRdb copy retains only in-frame clones and omits some. The sample includes some 250,000 clones, about 88% of them seen just once. Sample: peripheral blood. The source of these receptors is a woman aged 40-49 years who had recovered from COVID-19.

V and J are TRBV9 and TRBJ1-1, with 9 bases identical to TRBD1. The CDR3 spans 15 residues. V dropped 2 bases and J dropped 4; count of bases not matched to a gene: 6. Germline V gene lookup returns CDR1 SGDLS and CDR2 YYNGEE. The CDR3 nucleotides read TGTGCCAGCAGCGTGGACGGGACAGGGACCACTGAAGCTTTCTTT. It encodes CASSVDGTGTTEAFF.

The CDR3 DNA reads TGCGCCAGCAGCCAGGATCAGGGGCGCGCCTACGAGCAGTACTTC. The encoded protein is CASSQDQGRAYEQYF. The V and J genes are TRBV4-1 and TRBJ2-7; TRBD1 might be the D (6 bases). The CDR3 is 15 amino acids. V lost 3 bases, J lost 2 bases, and 14 bases lay in between. Germline loops: CDR1 MGHRA, CDR2 YSYEKL.

The chain couples TRBV7-2 to TRBJ2-2; 7 nucleotides match TRBD2. In germline, CDR1 is SGHTA, CDR2 FQGNSA. The V segment lost 3 bases and the J segment 7 bases; nucleotides outside the gene matches: 5. CDR3 size: 14 residues. The CDR3, as DNA: TGTGCCAGCAGCTTCTCCGGGGGGAACGGGGAGCTGTTTTTT. Its protein product is CASSFSGGNGELFF.

V and J are TRBV29-1 and TRBJ2-7; 9 nucleotides align to TRBD1. V dropped 7 bases and J dropped 5; count of bases not matched to a gene: 9. Germline CDR1 is SQVTM and CDR2 is ANQGSEA. The CDR3 totals 13 residues. CDR3 sequence: CSAPGDRVDEQYV. For the CDR3, the DNA is TGCAGCGCCCCGGGGGACAGGGTCGACGAGCAGTACGTC.

The rearrangement joins TRBV19 to TRBJ1-5; 7 bases map to TRBD1. This CDR3 contains 14 residues. V trimming: 4 bases; J trimming: 4 bases; junction bases outside the gene matches: 4. Germline lookup yields CDR1 LNHDA and CDR2 SQIVND (reference sequence). This CDR3 is CASSTQQGNQPQHF. The CDR3 region has the DNA TGTGCCAGTAGTACCCAACAGGGGAATCAGCCCCAGCATTTT.

The DNA for the CDR3 is TGTGCCAGCCCCCAACGGGCGGGAGGGCCACGCGGCACAGATACGCAGTATTTT. This sequence encodes CASPQRAGGPRGTDTQYF. The rearrangement uses TRBV3-1 (or the pseudogene TRBV3-2) and TRBJ2-3, with 9 bases identical to TRBD2. The CDR3 loop spans 18 amino acids. Losses at the gene ends were 8 bases for V and 1 base for J; bases not matched to a gene: 16. CDR1 is LGHDT, CDR2 YNNKEL, per germline (reference sequence).

The rearrangement joins TRBV3-1 (or the pseudogene TRBV3-2) to TRBJ2-7; 7 bases map to TRBD2. The trim removed 3 bases at V and 7 bases at J, leaving 12 bases unmatched. CDR3 length: 15 residues. In germline, CDR1 is LGHDT, CDR2 YNNKEL (reference sequence). The CDR3 sequence is CASSQFIGRAGEQYV. The DNA for the CDR3 is TGTGCCAGCAGCCAGTTTATTGGGAGGGCGGGTGAGCAGTACGTC.

This chain links TRBV7-9 with TRBJ1-2; no definite D call. Germline values: CDR1 SEHNR, CDR2 FQNEAQ (reference sequence). The length of the CDR3 is 13 residues. The germline V and J ends were trimmed by 5 bases and 3 bases, with 10 bases remaining between them. DNA for the CDR3: TGTGCCAGCAGCGGACCAGCGGACTATGGCTACACCTTC. Encoded protein: CASSGPADYGYTF.

This sequence joins TRBV19 and TRBJ1-2; weak D call: TRBD1 (5 bases). V was trimmed by 3 bases and J by 2 bases, leaving 16 bases between them. CDR3 length: 16 residues. Germline lookup yields CDR1 LNHDA and CDR2 SQIVND (reference sequence). CDR3 in DNA: TGTGCCAGTAGTATTCGGGTACAGGCCCTAAACTATGGCTACACCTTC. It specifies CASSIRVQALNYGYTF.

The chain recombines TRBV24-1 with TRBJ2-3; TRBD2 matches at 7 bases. The CDR3 runs 16 residues. Germline CDR1 and CDR2: KGHDR and SFDVKD. The V and J ends lost 4 bases and 2 bases, in that order; junction bases with no gene match: 8. The chain's CDR3 is CATSDPGTTPTDTQYF. The CDR3 nucleotides are TGTGCCACCAGTGACCCCGGGACTACTCCCACAGATACGCAGTATTTT.

V is TRBV30 and J is TRBJ1-1; D unclear. Germline-derived CDR1 and CDR2 are GTSNPN and SVGIG (reference sequence). Trimming pared 1 base from V and 1 base from J, leaving 7 bases between. The length of the CDR3 is 13 residues. The CDR3 coding sequence is TGTGCCTGGAGTGGGAGGAGGAACACTGAAGCTTTCTTT. Protein: CAWSGRRNTEAFF.

V and J are TRBV27 and TRBJ1-6; 12 nucleotides line up with TRBD1. The CDR3 length is 15 residues. With 5 bases clipped from V and 10 bases from J, the junction kept 6 bases outside the gene matches. CDR1 MNHEY and CDR2 SMNVEV come from the germline V gene (reference sequence). The CDR3 region is CASSPGTGGRSPLHF. In DNA form, the CDR3 reads TGTGCCAGCAGTCCCGGGACAGGGGGCAGGTCACCCCTCCACTTT.

The chain joins TRBV7-2 to TRBJ2-6; D perhaps matches TRBD1 (6 bases). The CDR3 sequence is 16 residues long. Germline CDR1 SGHTA, CDR2 FQGNSA. V was shortened by 5 bases and J by 4 bases, with 15 bases between the two germline ends. The DNA of the CDR3 is TGTGCCAGCAGCGCAAGTCCCGGGACAGGGGCCAACGTCCTGACTTTC. This gives the protein CASSASPGTGANVLTF.

V usage is TRBV9 and J usage is TRBJ2-7; tentative D call: TRBD2 (5 bases). The CDR3 totals 14 residues. V lost 4 bases and J 5 bases, leaving 16 bases between the germline ends. Germline V gene data show CDR1 as SGDLS and CDR2 as YYNGEE. CDR3: CASSLLGSRDEQYF. The CDR3 DNA follows: TGTGCCAGCAGCCTCCTGGGGAGTCGGGACGAGCAGTACTTC.

This sequence joins TRBV11-3 and TRBJ1-6, with 7 bases fitting TRBD1. CDR3 length: 17 amino acids. Germline values: CDR1 SGHNT, CDR2 YENEEA. Losses at the gene ends were 4 bases for V and 4 bases for J; bases not matched to a gene: 10. The CDR3 DNA is TGTGCCAGCAGCTCCGAAACCGGGACAGTATATAATTCACCCCTCCACTTT. This codes for CASSSETGTVYNSPLHF. Drawing the rest from reference TRBV11-3 and TRBJ1-6, the complete variable domain is EAGVVQSPRYKIIEKKQPVAFWCNPISGHNTLYWYLQNLGQGPELLIRYENEEAVDDSQLPKDRFSAERLKGVDSTLKIQPAELGDSAVYLCASSSETGTVYNSPLHFGNGTRLTVT.

This chain joins TRBV5-1 and TRBJ1-1; TRBD1 matches at 8 bases. The CDR3 extends over 17 amino acids. CDR1 and CDR2 (germline): SGHRS, YFSETQ. V lost 0 bases, J lost 4 bases, and 11 bases stayed unmatched. The CDR3 is CASSLGDRGRVGTEAFF. The CDR3 DNA is TGCGCCAGCAGCTTGGGAGACAGGGGCCGGGTAGGCACTGAAGCTTTCTTT.

This clone was counted once. V is TRBV5-1 and J is TRBJ2-1; possible D gene TRBD2, 5 bases. The V gene's germline CDR1 is SGHRS and CDR2 YFSETQ. The ends were cut back, 2 bases at V and 5 bases at J, with 14 bases in the middle. The length of the CDR3 is 15 residues. CDR3 in amino acids: CASSFEGRENNEQFF. The CDR3 bases are TGCGCCAGCAGCTTCGAGGGTCGCGAAAACAATGAGCAGTTCTTC.

The chain couples TRBV12-5 to TRBJ1-1; possibly TRBD1 for D (5 bases). Germline V gene data show CDR1 as LGHNT and CDR2 as FRNRAP. V lost 0 bases and J 8 bases, leaving 19 bases between the germline ends. The length of the CDR3 is 16 residues. In DNA form, the CDR3 reads TGTGCTAGTGGTTTGGTACGGGCAACCGGGGGGGACGAAGCTTTCTTT. Amino acids: CASGLVRATGGDEAFF.

This chain uses TRBV29-1 with TRBJ2-7, with TRBD1 matching 7 bases. The CDR3 extends over 15 amino acids. The trim removed 4 bases at V and 4 bases at J, leaving 13 bases unmatched. From germline, CDR1 is SQVTM and CDR2 ANQGSEA. CDR3 in DNA: TGCAGCGTTGCCCAGGGGGTCCAGCCTGTTTACGAGCAGTACTTC. It yields the protein CSVAQGVQPVYEQYF.

The chain links TRBV29-1 to TRBJ1-1; maybe TRBD1 (6 bases). V gave up 8 bases and J gave up 0 bases, with 16 bases separating them. Germline V gene lookup returns CDR1 SQVTM and CDR2 ANQGSEA. This CDR3 has 14 amino acids. The DNA of the CDR3 is TGCAGCACCCCCGGCGGGGGCATGAACACTGAAGCTTTCTTT. Translating gives CSTPGGGMNTEAFF.

The chain employs TRBV7-9 and TRBJ2-1; 13 nucleotides line up with TRBD2. V lost 5 bases to trimming and J lost 2 bases; unmatched junction nucleotides: 9. Germline CDR1 SEHNR, CDR2 FQNEAQ (reference sequence). This CDR3 region has 18 residues. The CDR3 DNA reads TGTGCCAGCAGCCCACGCAGACTAGCGGGAGGTCCCTACAATGAGCAGTTCTTC. Protein: CASSPRRLAGGPYNEQFF.

The gene calls are TRBV6-5 and TRBJ1-2; D possibly corresponds to TRBD1 (5 bases). The CDR3 contains 13 residues. V was trimmed by 6 bases and J by 6 bases, leaving 14 bases between them. Germline V CDR1 and CDR2: MNHEY, SVGAGI. CDR3 loop: CASRVGTGHGYTF. In DNA form, the CDR3 reads TGTGCCAGCAGAGTCGGGACTGGCCATGGCTACACCTTC.

The V gene is TRBV19, the J gene TRBJ2-1, with a tentative D call TRBD2 (6 bases). Germline V gene data show CDR1 as LNHDA and CDR2 as SQIVND (reference sequence). The CDR3 runs 14 residues. Trimming stripped 3 bases from V and 8 bases from J, with 14 bases between. The CDR3 DNA sequence: TGTGCCAGTAGTATGGGGGGAGCGGTGGATGAGCAGTTCTTC. As protein: CASSMGGAVDEQFF. Together with reference TRBV19 and TRBJ2-1, the CDR3 gives the full variable domain: DGGITQSPKYLFRKEGQNVTLSCEQNLNHDAMYWYRQDPGQGLRLIYYSQIVNDFQKGDIAEGYSVSREKKESFPLTVTSAQKNPTAFYLCASSMGGAVDEQFFGPGTRLTVL.

The chain uses TRBV29-1 and TRBJ2-7; TRBD2 might be the D (5 bases). Trimming shortened V by 2 bases and J by 1 base, and 6 bases separated the two germline ends. This CDR3 is built from 12 residues. In germline, CDR1 is SQVTM, CDR2 ANQGSEA. The CDR3: CSVESGSYEQYF. The CDR3 nucleotides are TGCAGCGTTGAAAGCGGATCCTACGAGCAGTACTTC.

The CDR3 spells CASSLGGPDRNTIYF. CDR3 DNA: TGTGCCAGCAGCTTGGGGGGGCCTGACCGAAACACCATATATTTT. The rearrangement uses TRBV5-4 and TRBJ1-3, with D possibly matching TRBD1 (6 bases). This CDR3 spans 15 amino acids. V shed 0 bases and J shed 5 bases, with 12 bases lying between them. Looked up from germline, CDR1 is SGHNT and CDR2 is YYREEE (reference sequence).